A selection of T cell receptor beta chains follows, all from one sample in a study of blood T cells in healthy people across ages. TCRdb independently ran MiXCR on the 5' RACE reads; one entry per CDR3 protein. The sample has approximately 800,000 distinct CDR3 sequences, about 45% seen once. The sequencing sample was made of blood. The receptors were sampled from a man older than 75 in good health. Both conserved end residues are part of each CDR3. Each record gives: D gene, V gene, CDR3 protein. D genes are given only for firm matches.

d_gene: TRBD2; v_gene: TRBV29-1; CDR3aa: CSVGGLAGSVEQYF
d_gene: -; v_gene: TRBV20-1; CDR3aa: CSARGGAISNQPQHF
d_gene: -; v_gene: TRBV7-3; CDR3aa: CASSAASYNEQFF
d_gene: -; v_gene: TRBV11-2; CDR3aa: CASSLSYGQQQYF
d_gene: -; v_gene: TRBV12-3/TRBV12-4; CDR3aa: CASSERAAAGEQFF
d_gene: -; v_gene: TRBV7-9; CDR3aa: CASSLALGYNEQFF
d_gene: -; v_gene: TRBV7-9; CDR3aa: CASSFRERPTDTQYF
d_gene: -; v_gene: TRBV29-1; CDR3aa: CSVALTGRYNEQFF
d_gene: TRBD1; v_gene: TRBV10-3; CDR3aa: CAISETGDQPQHF
d_gene: -; v_gene: TRBV7-8; CDR3aa: CASSFDTGNQETQYF
d_gene: -; v_gene: TRBV21-1; CDR3aa: CASSKGGGRETQYF
d_gene: -; v_gene: TRBV6-2/TRBV6-3; CDR3aa: CASGEKGRSYGYTF
d_gene: -; v_gene: TRBV28; CDR3aa: CASESYPTEAFF
d_gene: -; v_gene: TRBV15; CDR3aa: CATSRGGQQETQYF
d_gene: -; v_gene: TRBV5-1; CDR3aa: CASSNQITSTDTQYF
d_gene: -; v_gene: TRBV28; CDR3aa: CASSPPEFSYEQYF
d_gene: -; v_gene: TRBV20-1; CDR3aa: CSASSRYNEQFF
d_gene: TRBD2; v_gene: TRBV7-2; CDR3aa: CASKPGLAGVPSSYNEQYF
d_gene: -; v_gene: TRBV5-1; CDR3aa: CPSSFIRGNTGELFF
d_gene: -; v_gene: TRBV30; CDR3aa: CAWSVPPVNTGELFF
d_gene: -; v_gene: TRBV7-9; CDR3aa: CASSLGGPVHEQYF
d_gene: -; v_gene: TRBV28; CDR3aa: CASSPGGANQPQHF
d_gene: TRBD1; v_gene: TRBV7-8; CDR3aa: CASSLQTGLEAFF
d_gene: TRBD2; v_gene: TRBV4-2; CDR3aa: CASSQLNSGRAYNEQYF
d_gene: TRBD1; v_gene: TRBV2; CDR3aa: CASRTGPYEQYF
d_gene: TRBD1; v_gene: TRBV5-1; CDR3aa: CASSPDRARGGPPHF
d_gene: -; v_gene: TRBV21-1; CDR3aa: CASSKSIAGDVGGTDTQYF
d_gene: -; v_gene: TRBV29-1; CDR3aa: CSARIGGNYGYTF
d_gene: TRBD1; v_gene: TRBV9; CDR3aa: CASSGGTGRPYEQYF
d_gene: TRBD2; v_gene: TRBV29-1; CDR3aa: CSVIGGRGTYNEQFF
d_gene: -; v_gene: TRBV6-6; CDR3aa: CASSYFAGKKTDTQYF
d_gene: -; v_gene: TRBV19; CDR3aa: CASSIKVYGANVLTF
d_gene: -; v_gene: TRBV15; CDR3aa: CATSRVGGSGEKLFF
d_gene: -; v_gene: TRBV23-1; CDR3aa: CASSPRGLPGRLPDTQYF
d_gene: TRBD1; v_gene: TRBV6-2/TRBV6-3; CDR3aa: CASRDTGGRMNTEAFF
d_gene: -; v_gene: TRBV5-1; CDR3aa: CAQTRAREQYF
d_gene: -; v_gene: TRBV20-1; CDR3aa: CSAREGGGYTF
d_gene: TRBD2; v_gene: TRBV9; CDR3aa: CASSEGLAGGRPDTQYF
d_gene: -; v_gene: TRBV6-6; CDR3aa: CASRSGNSPLHF
d_gene: TRBD2; v_gene: TRBV7-9; CDR3aa: CASSLIAGGPLGEQFF
d_gene: -; v_gene: TRBV7-9; CDR3aa: CASSLAPDTAFRETQYF
d_gene: -; v_gene: TRBV2; CDR3aa: CASKPDALKREVFF
d_gene: TRBD1; v_gene: TRBV5-1; CDR3aa: CASSLVVTGGVATGELFF
d_gene: TRBD2; v_gene: TRBV20-1; CDR3aa: CSARDPSGRYEQYF
d_gene: TRBD1; v_gene: TRBV7-2; CDR3aa: CASRRDRGGSYNEQFF
d_gene: TRBD2; v_gene: TRBV12-3/TRBV12-4; CDR3aa: CASSRLAGYYNEQFF
d_gene: -; v_gene: TRBV10-3; CDR3aa: CASSIQGGYEQYF
d_gene: -; v_gene: TRBV6-1; CDR3aa: CASSANRANYGYTF